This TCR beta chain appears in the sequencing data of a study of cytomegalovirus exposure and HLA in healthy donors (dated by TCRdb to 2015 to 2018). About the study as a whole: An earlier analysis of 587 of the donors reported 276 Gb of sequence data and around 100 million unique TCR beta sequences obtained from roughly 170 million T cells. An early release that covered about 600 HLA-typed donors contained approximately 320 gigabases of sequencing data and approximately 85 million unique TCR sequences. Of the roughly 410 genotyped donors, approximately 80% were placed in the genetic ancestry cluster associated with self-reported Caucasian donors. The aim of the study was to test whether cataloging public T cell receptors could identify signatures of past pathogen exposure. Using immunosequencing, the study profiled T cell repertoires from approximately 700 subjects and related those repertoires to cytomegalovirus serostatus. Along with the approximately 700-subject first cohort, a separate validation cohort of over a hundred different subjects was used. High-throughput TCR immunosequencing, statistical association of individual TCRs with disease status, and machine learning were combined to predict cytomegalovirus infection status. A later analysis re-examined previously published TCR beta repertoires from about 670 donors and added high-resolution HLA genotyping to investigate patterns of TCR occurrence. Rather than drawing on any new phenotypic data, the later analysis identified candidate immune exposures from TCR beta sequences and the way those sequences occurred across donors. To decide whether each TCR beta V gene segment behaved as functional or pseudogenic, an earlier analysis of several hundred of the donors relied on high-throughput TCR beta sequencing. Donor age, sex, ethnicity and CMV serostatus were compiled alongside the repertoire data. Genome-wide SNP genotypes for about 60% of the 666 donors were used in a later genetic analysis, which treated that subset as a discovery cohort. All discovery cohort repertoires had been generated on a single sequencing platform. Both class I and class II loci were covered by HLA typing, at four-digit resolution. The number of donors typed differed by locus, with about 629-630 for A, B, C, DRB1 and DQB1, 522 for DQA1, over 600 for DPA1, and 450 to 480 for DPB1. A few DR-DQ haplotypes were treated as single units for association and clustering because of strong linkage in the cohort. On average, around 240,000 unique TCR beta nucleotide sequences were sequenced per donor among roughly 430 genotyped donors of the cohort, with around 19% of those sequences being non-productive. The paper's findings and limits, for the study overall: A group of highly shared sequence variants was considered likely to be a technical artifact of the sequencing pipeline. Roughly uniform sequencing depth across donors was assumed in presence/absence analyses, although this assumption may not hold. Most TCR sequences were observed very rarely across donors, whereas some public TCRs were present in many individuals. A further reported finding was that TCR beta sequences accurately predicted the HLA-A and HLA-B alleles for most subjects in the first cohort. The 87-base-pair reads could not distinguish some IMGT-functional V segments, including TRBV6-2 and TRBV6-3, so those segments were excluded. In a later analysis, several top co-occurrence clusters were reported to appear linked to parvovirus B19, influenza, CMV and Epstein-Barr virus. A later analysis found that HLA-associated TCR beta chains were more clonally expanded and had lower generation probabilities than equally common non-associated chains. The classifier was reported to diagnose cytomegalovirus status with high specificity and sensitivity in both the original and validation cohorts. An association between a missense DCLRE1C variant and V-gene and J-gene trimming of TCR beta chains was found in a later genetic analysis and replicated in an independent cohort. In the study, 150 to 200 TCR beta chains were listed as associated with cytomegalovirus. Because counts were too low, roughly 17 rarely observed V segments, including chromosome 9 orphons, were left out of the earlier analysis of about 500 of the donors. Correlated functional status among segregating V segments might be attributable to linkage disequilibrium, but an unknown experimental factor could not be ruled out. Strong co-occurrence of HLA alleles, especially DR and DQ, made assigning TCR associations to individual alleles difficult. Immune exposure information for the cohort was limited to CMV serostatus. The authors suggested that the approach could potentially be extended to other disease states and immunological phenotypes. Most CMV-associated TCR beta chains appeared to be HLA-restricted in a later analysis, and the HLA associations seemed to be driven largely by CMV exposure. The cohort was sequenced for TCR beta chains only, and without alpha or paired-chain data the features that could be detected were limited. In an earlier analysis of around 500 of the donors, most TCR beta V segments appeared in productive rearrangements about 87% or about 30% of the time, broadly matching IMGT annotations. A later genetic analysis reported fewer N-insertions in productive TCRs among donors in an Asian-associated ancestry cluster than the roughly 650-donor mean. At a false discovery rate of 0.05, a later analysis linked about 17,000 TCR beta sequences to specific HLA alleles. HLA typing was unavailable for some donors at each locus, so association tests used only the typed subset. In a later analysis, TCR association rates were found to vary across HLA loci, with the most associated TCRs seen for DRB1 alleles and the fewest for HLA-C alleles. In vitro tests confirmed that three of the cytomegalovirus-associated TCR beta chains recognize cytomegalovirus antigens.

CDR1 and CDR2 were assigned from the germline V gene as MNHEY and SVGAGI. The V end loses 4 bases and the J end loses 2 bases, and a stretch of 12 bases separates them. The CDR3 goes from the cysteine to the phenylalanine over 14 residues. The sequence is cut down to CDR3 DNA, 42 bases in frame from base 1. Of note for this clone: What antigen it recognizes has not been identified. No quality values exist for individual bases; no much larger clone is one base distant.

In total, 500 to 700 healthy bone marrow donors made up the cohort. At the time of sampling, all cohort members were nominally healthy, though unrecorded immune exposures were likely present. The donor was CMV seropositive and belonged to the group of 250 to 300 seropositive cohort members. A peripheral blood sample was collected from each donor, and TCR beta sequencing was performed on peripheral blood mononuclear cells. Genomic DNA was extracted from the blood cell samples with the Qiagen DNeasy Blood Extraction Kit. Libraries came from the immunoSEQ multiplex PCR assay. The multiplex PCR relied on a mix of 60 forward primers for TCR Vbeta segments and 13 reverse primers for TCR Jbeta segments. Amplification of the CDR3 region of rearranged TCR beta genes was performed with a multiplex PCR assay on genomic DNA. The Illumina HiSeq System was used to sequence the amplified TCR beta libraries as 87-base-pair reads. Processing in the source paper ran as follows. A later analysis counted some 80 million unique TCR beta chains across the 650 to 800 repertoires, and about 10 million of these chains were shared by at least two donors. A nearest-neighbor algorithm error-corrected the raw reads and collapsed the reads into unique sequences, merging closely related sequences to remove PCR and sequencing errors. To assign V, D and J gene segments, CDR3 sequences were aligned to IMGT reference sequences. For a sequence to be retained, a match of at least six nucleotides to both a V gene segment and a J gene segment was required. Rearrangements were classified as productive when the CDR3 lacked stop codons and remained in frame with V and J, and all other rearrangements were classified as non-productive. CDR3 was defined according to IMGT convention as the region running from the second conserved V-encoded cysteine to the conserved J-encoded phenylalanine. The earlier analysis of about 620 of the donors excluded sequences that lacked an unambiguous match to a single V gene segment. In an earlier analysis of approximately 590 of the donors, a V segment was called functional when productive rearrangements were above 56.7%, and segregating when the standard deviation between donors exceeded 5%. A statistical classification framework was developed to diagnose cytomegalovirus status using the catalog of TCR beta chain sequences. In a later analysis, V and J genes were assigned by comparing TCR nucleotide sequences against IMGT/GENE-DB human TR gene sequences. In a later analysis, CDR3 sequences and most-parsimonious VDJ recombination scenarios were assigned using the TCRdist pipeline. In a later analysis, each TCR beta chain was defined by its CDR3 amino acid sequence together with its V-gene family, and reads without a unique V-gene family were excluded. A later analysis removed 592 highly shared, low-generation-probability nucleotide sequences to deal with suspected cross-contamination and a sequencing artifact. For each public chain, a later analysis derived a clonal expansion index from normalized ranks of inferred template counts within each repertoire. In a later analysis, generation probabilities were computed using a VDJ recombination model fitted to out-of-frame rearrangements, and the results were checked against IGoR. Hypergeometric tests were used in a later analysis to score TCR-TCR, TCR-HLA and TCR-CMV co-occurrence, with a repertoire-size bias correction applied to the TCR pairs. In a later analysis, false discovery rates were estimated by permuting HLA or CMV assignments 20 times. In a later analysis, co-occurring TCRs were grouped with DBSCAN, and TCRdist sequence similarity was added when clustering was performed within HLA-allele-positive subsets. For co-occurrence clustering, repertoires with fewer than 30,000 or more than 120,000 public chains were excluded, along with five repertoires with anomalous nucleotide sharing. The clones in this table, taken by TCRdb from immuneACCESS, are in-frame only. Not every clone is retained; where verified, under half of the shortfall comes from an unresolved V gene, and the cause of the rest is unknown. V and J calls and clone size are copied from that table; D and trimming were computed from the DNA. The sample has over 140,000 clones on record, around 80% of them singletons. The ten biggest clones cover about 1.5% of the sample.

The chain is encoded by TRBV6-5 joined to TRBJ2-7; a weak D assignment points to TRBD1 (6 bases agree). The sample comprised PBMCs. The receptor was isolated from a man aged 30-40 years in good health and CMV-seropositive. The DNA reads TGTGCCAGCAGTTCCACCGGACAGCCCTACGAGCAGTACTTC. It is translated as CASSSTGQPYEQYF.